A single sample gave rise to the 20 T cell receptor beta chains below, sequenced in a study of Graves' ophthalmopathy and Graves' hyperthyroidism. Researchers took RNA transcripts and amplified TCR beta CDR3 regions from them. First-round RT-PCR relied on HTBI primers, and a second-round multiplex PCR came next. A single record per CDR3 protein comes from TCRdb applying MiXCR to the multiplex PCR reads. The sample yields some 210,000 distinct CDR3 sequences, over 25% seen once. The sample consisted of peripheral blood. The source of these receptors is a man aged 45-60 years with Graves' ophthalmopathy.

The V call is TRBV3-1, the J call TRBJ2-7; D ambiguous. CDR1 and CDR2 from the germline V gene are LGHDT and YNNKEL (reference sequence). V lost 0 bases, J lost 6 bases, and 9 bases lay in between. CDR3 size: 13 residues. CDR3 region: CASSQDMASEQYF. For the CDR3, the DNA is TGTGCCAGCAGCCAAGATATGGCCTCCGAGCAGTACTTC.

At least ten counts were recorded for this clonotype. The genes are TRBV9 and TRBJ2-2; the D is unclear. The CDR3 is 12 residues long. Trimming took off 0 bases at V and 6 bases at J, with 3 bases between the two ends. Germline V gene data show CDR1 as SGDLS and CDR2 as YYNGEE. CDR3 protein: CASSVVPGELFF. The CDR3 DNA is TGTGCCAGCAGCGTAGTTCCCGGGGAGCTGTTTTTT.

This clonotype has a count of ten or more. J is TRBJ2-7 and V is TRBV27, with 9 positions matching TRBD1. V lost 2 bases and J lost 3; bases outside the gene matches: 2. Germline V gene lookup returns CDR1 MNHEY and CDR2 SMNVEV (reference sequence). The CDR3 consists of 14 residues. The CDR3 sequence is CASSLGGQGYEQYF. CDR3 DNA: TGTGCCAGCAGTTTAGGGGGACAGGGCTACGAGCAGTACTTC.

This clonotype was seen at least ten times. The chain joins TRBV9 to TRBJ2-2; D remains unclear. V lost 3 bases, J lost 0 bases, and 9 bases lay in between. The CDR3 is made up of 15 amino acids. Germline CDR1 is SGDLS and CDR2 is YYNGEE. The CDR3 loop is CASSARATNTGELFF. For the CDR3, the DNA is TGTGCCAGCAGCGCAAGAGCGACGAACACCGGGGAGCTGTTTTTT.

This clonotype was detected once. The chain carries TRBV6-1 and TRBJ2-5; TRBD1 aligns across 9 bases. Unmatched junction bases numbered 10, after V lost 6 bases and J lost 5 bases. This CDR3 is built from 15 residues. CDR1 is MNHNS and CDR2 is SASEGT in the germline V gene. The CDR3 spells CASSAQGASQETQYF. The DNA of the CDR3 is TGTGCCAGCAGCGCACAGGGGGCGAGCCAGGAGACCCAGTACTTC.

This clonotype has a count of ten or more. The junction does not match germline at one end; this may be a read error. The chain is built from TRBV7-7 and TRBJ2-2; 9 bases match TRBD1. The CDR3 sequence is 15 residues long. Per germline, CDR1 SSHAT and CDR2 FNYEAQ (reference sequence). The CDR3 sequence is CASSRTGANTGELFF. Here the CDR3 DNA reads TGTGCTAGCAGCCGGACAGGGGCGAACACCGGGGAGCTGTTTTTT.

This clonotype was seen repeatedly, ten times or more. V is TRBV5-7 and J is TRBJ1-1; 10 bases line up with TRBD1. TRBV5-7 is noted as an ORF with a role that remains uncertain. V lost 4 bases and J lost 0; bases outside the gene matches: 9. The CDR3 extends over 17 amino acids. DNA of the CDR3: TGTGCCAGCAGCCGAATCCTGGGACAGGGGTTGAACACTGAAGCTTTCTTT. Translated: CASSRILGQGLNTEAFF.

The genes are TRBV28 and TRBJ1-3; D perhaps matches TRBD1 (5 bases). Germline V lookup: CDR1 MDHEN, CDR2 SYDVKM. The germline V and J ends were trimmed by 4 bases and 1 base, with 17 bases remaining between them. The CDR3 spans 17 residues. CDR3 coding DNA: TGTGCCAGCAGTTCAATCCCTCAGGGCCGGTCTGGAAACACCATATATTTT. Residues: CASSSIPQGRSGNTIYF.

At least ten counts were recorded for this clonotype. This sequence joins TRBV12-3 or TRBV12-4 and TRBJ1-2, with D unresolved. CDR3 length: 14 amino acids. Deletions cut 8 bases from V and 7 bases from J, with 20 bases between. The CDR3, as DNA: TGTGCCAGCGGGGAAACAGATCGAGGCGGTGGCTACACCTTC. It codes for CASGETDRGGGYTF.

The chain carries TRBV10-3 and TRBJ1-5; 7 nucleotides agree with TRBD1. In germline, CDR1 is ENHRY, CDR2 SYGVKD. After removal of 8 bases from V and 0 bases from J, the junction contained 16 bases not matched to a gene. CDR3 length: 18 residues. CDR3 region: CAIYGGYPGQPSNQPQHF. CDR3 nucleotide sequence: TGTGCCATCTATGGGGGGTATCCGGGACAGCCTAGCAATCAGCCCCAGCATTTT.

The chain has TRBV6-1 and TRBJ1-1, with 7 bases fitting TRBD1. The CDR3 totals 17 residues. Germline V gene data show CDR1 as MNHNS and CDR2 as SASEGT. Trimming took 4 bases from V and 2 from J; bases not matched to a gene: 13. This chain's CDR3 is CASSGPGTVMLNTEAFF. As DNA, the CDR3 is TGTGCCAGCAGTGGACCCGGGACAGTTATGCTTAACACTGAAGCTTTCTTT.

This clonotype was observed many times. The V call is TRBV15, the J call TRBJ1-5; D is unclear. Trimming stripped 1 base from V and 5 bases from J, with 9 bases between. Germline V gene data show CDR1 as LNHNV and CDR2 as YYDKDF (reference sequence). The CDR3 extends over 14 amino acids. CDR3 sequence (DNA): TGTGCCACCAGCAGAGTCCTAGTGGATCAGCCCCAGCATTTT. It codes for CATSRVLVDQPQHF.

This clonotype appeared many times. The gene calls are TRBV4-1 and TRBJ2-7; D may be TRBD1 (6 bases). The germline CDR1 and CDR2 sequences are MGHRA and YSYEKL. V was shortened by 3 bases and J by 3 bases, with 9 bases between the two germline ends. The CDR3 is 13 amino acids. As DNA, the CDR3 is TGCGCCAGCAGCCAGGACAGTTTCTACGAGCAGTACTTC. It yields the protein CASSQDSFYEQYF.

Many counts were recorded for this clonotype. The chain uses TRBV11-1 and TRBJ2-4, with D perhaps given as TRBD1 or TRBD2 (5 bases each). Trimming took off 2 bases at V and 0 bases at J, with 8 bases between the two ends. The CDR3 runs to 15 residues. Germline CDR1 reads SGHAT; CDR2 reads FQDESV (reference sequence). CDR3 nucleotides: TGTGCCAGCAGCTTAAAGAGGGGAGCCAAAAACATTCAGTACTTC. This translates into CASSLKRGAKNIQYF.

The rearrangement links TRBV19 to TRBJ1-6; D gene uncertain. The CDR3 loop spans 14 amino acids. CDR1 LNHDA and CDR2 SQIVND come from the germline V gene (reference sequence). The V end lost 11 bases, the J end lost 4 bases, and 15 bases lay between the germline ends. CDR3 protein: CASHSGQYNSPLHF. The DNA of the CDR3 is TGTGCCTCACACTCCGGGCAGTATAATTCACCCCTCCACTTT.

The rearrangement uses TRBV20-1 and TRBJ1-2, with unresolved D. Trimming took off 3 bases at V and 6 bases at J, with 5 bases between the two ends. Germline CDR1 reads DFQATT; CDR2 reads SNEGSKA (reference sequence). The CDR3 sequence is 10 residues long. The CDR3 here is CSARGDGYTF. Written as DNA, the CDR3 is TGCAGTGCTAGGGGTGATGGCTACACCTTC.

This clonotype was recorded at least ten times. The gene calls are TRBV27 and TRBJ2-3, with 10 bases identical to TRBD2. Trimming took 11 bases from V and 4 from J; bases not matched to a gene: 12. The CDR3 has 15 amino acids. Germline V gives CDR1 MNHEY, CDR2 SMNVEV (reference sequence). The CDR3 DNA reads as TGTGCCTGTAACAGTCTAGCGGGAGCGGCAGATACGCAGTATTTT. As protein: CACNSLAGAADTQYF.

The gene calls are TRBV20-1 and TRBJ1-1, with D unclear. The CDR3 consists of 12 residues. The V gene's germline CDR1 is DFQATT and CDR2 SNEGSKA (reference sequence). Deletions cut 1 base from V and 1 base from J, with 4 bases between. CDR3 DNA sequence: TGCAGTGCTAGAGGAGGGAACACTGAAGCTTTCTTT. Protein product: CSARGGNTEAFF.

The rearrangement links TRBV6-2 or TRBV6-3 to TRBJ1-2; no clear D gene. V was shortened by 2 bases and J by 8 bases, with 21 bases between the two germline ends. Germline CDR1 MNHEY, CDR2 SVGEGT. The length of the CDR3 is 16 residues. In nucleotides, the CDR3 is TGTGCCAGCAGTTACGACCCCCTGGGATCCTCCGGGGGCTACACCTTC. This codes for CASSYDPLGSSGGYTF.

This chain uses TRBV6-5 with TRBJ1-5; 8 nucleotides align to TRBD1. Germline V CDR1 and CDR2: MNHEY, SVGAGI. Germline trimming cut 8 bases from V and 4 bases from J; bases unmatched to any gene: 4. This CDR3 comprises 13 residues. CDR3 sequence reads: CASGTGPNQPQHF. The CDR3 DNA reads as TGTGCCAGCGGGACAGGCCCGAATCAGCCCCAGCATTTT.